This T cell receptor (beta chain) was found in a study of pediatric ulcerative colitis. Study overall: Seven or eight patients showed pancolitis and two showed left-sided colitis. Findings of the study overall: A couple of patients' blood samples yielded substantially fewer templates. Rectal repertoires separated controls, mild-moderate and acute severe colitis. Ulcerative colitis patients shared more blood-rectal clones than controls.

Profiling relied on immunoSEQ multiplex PCR, and the TCRdb table lists in-frame clones only, not all of them. The sample includes 25,000 to 35,000 clones, roughly four fifths seen only once; the top ten take approximately 4.3%. Germline lookup yields CDR1 GTSNPN and CDR2 SVGIG (reference sequence). V lost 2 bases, J lost 5 bases, and 16 bases lay in between. The CDR3 spans 15 residues. Remarks on this clone: Its specificity is not known.

The gene calls are TRBV30 and TRBJ2-1; D not resolved. The clonotype originates from a boy aged 5-17 years with severe ulcerative colitis. The sequenced material came from blood. Written as DNA, the CDR3 is TGTGCCTGGAGTCCACGTTGGTCACCGAACAATGAGCAGTTCTTC. Translated, it gives CAWSPRWSPNNEQFF. The full variable domain, its missing parts supplied by reference TRBV30 and TRBJ2-1, is SQTIHQWPATLVQPVGSPLSLECTVEGTSNPNLYWYRQAAGRGLQLLFYSVGIGQISSEVPQNLSASRPQDRQFILSSKKLLLSDSGFYLCAWSPRWSPNNEQFFGPGTRLTVL.